Detailed here is one T cell receptor beta chain. What it recognizes is unknown. The CDR3 runs 12 residues. Trimming stripped 4 bases from V and 3 bases from J, with 8 bases between. CDR1 is SGHRS and CDR2 is YFSETQ in the germline V gene. This sample was taken from a study of T cells after yellow fever vaccination. Whole-study findings and limits: Re-detected after boosting: most primary clones, approximately 97% of CD4 and roughly 90% of CD8. A limited proportion of clonotypes was detected within both the CD4 and CD8 compartments.

By 5'RACE template switching, TCR cDNA was produced, with a universal primer site and UMIs added in the process. Using its own MiXCR run on the 5' RACE reads, TCRdb lists one record per CDR3 protein. Of 310,000 or so distinct CDR3 sequences listed, less than 4.5% are singletons. V usage is TRBV5-1 and J usage is TRBJ2-7; D not resolved. This receptor was identified in a man younger than 35 who received the YFV17D yellow fever vaccine. The specimen comprised PBMCs, sampled on the day of the yellow fever booster vaccination. The CDR3 region has the DNA TGCGCCAGCAGCGCCTCGAACTACGAGCAGTACTTC. This codes for CASSASNYEQYF.